A single sample is the source of the 25 T cell receptor beta chains below, sequenced in a study of cytomegalovirus exposure and HLA in healthy donors. Sequenced by immunoSEQ multiplex PCR; TCRdb stores in-frame clones only, minus some. Among 150,000 to 200,000 clones, 86% were seen once, and the ten largest hold about 2.2%. Sequencing used PBMCs. All receptors derive from a woman between 18 and 30 years old in good health and CMV-seronegative.

J is TRBJ1-1 and V is TRBV4-3; 10 nucleotides agree with TRBD1. V lost 1 base to trimming and J lost 3 bases; unmatched junction nucleotides: 5. Per germline, CDR1 LGHNA and CDR2 YSLEER. The CDR3 sequence is 16 residues long. The DNA for the CDR3 is TGCGCCAGCAGCCAAGTAAGAGGACAGGGGGACACTGAAGCTTTCTTT. This codes for CASSQVRGQGDTEAFF.

J is TRBJ2-7 and V is TRBV5-8, with TRBD1 identical over 9 bases. With 4 bases clipped from V and 3 bases from J, the junction kept 11 bases outside the gene matches. This CDR3 contains 16 residues. The V gene's germline CDR1 is SGHTS and CDR2 YDEGEE. In DNA form, the CDR3 reads TGTGCCAGCAGCCACAACCGGGACAGGGTTTTCTACGAGCAGTACTTC. Amino acids: CASSHNRDRVFYEQYF.

The rearrangement uses TRBV5-1 and TRBJ2-3; TRBD1 aligns across 8 bases. The CDR3 has 12 residues. Germline assignment: CDR1 SGHRS and CDR2 YFSETQ. With V trimmed by 6 bases and J by 4 bases, 1 base remained unmatched. CDR3 loop: CASKQGADTQYF. The CDR3 region has the DNA TGCGCCAGCAAACAGGGGGCAGATACGCAGTATTTT.

The genes are TRBV4-3 and TRBJ1-2; D is ambiguous. Germline V lookup: CDR1 LGHNA, CDR2 YSLEER. V was clipped by 1 base and J by 7 bases, with 13 bases between them. The CDR3 extends over 14 amino acids. Here the CDR3 reads CASSQAFSSSGYTF. CDR3 bases: TGCGCCAGCAGCCAAGCTTTCTCGTCGTCTGGCTACACCTTC.

In DNA, the CDR3 is TGTGCCAGCAGCTTGGGACAGGGGATGTCCTATGGCTACACCTTC. Its translation is CASSLGQGMSYGYTF. This chain links TRBV5-6 with TRBJ1-2; 8 bases match TRBD1. In germline, CDR1 is SGHDT, CDR2 YYEEEE. This CDR3 is 15 amino acids long. The J segment lost 4 bases and the V segment lost 0 bases, leaving 5 bases of the junction unmatched.

This clone occurred once. The chain links TRBV14 to TRBJ2-2; tentatively, D is TRBD2 (6 bases). Germline-derived CDR1 and CDR2 are SGHDN and FVKESK. CDR3 length equals 16 residues. V lost 4 bases, J lost 0 bases, and 12 bases lay in between. CDR3 nucleotides: TGTGCCAGCAGCCTCCGACTAGTTTCGAACACCGGGGAGCTGTTTTTT. This codes for CASSLRLVSNTGELFF.

This clone was seen a single time. J is TRBJ1-4 and V is TRBV9; the D gene is possibly TRBD1 (6 bases). Trimming removed 0 bases from V and 7 bases from J, with 13 bases in between. The CDR3 is 15 residues long. Looked up from germline, CDR1 is SGDLS and CDR2 is YYNGEE. The CDR3 sequence is CASSVETGKGEKLFF. CDR3 DNA sequence: TGTGCCAGCAGCGTAGAGACAGGCAAAGGTGAAAAACTGTTTTTT.

The V call is TRBV5-1, the J call TRBJ2-1, with D tentatively TRBD2 (5 bases). The ends were cut back, 6 bases at V and 3 bases at J, with 7 bases in the middle. CDR1 and CDR2 (germline): SGHRS, YFSETQ. The CDR3 loop spans 12 amino acids. The DNA for the CDR3 is TGCGCCAGCACCCGGGACTACAATGAGCAGTTCTTC. As protein: CASTRDYNEQFF.

The chain couples TRBV4-3 to TRBJ2-1, with 9 nucleotides matching TRBD2. The V gene end was trimmed by 0 bases and the J gene end by 2 bases; junction bases not matched to a gene: 8. Germline V gene lookup returns CDR1 LGHNA and CDR2 YSLEER. The CDR3 has 18 residues. DNA of the CDR3: TGCGCCAGCAGCCAAGAGGCTAGCGGGATTGCAACCTACAATGAGCAGTTCTTC. Its translation: CASSQEASGIATYNEQFF.

The chain is built from TRBV7-3 and TRBJ1-2; D possibly corresponds to TRBD1 (6 bases). CDR3 length: 15 amino acids. The germline gives CDR1 SGHTA, CDR2 FQGTGA. Between the trimmed V and J ends, which lost 3 bases and 2 bases, there was a span of 13 bases. The CDR3 loop is CASSLNGQLNYGYTF. In DNA form, the CDR3 reads TGTGCCAGCAGCTTGAACGGACAGTTAAACTATGGCTACACCTTC. The full variable domain, rest sourced from reference TRBV7-3 and TRBJ1-2, is GAGVSQTPSNKVTEKGKYVELRCDPISGHTALYWYRQSLGQGPEFLIYFQGTGAADDSGLPNDRFFAVRPEGSVSTLKIQRTERGDSAVYLCASSLNGQLNYGYTFGSGTRLTVV.

The rearrangement links TRBV27 to TRBJ2-7, with D maybe TRBD2 (6 bases). This CDR3 is built from 11 residues. Deletions cut 6 bases from V and 6 bases from J, with 9 bases between. Looked up from germline, CDR1 is MNHEY and CDR2 is SMNVEV (reference sequence). The CDR3 coding sequence is TGTGCCAGCAGATTGGGGGGCGAGCAGTACTTC. This codes for CASRLGGEQYF.

For the CDR3, the DNA is TGTGCCGGCTCTGTCACAGGACACAATGAGCAGTTCTTC. This encodes CAGSVTGHNEQFF. The chain carries TRBV19 and TRBJ2-1; possible D gene TRBD1, 5 bases. Germline V lookup: CDR1 LNHDA, CDR2 SQIVND (reference sequence). This CDR3 contains 13 residues. V was shortened by 11 bases and J by 5 bases, with 16 bases between the two germline ends.

The chain uses TRBV11-2 and TRBJ2-7; 9 bases are a match to TRBD1. Germline V gives CDR1 SGHAT, CDR2 FQNNGV. There are 14 residues in the CDR3. The ends lost 6 bases at V and 1 base at J; junction bases unmatched: 4. The CDR3 nucleotides read TGTGCCAGCAGTCGCGGACAGGGGTCCTACGAGCAGTACTTC. This encodes CASSRGQGSYEQYF.

The gene calls are TRBV4-2 and TRBJ1-1; D might be TRBD1 (5 bases). The CDR3 contains 17 residues. Trimming cost V 0 bases and J 2 bases, with 16 bases left between them. The germline V gene encodes CDR1 LGHNA and CDR2 YNFKEQ. The CDR3 reads CASSQDAREGINTEAFF. The CDR3, as DNA: TGTGCCAGCAGCCAAGATGCCAGGGAAGGGATTAACACTGAAGCTTTCTTT.

The sample holds one count of this clone. V usage is TRBV4-1 and J usage is TRBJ1-4; possibly TRBD1 for D (6 bases). CDR3 length: 16 amino acids. Germline loops: CDR1 MGHRA, CDR2 YSYEKL. Trimming stripped 0 bases from V and 11 bases from J, with 19 bases between. The CDR3 protein is CASSQDGAGGGQKLFF. The DNA of the CDR3 is TGCGCCAGCAGCCAAGATGGGGCGGGCGGGGGGCAGAAACTGTTTTTT.

J is TRBJ2-5 and V is TRBV4-3, with 8 bases identical to TRBD2. With V trimmed by 0 bases and J by 2 bases, 11 bases remained unmatched. CDR1 and CDR2 (germline): LGHNA, YSLEER. The CDR3 sequence is 18 residues long. The CDR3 protein is CASSQEGGAAGGQETQYF. Here the CDR3 DNA reads TGCGCCAGCAGCCAAGAGGGGGGCGCGGCGGGAGGACAAGAGACCCAGTACTTC.

This clone was seen a single time. The V and J genes are TRBV11-3 and TRBJ2-2, with 9 bases fitting TRBD2. Germline V gene lookup returns CDR1 SGHNT and CDR2 YENEEA. This CDR3 has 16 residues. V lost 5 bases and J lost 3; bases outside the gene matches: 7. The CDR3 coding sequence is TGTGCCAGCAGCCCATGGGCTAGCGGGGACACCGGGGAGCTGTTTTTT. Its translation: CASSPWASGDTGELFF.

The rearrangement joins TRBV4-1 to TRBJ2-7; D perhaps matches TRBD1 (5 bases). This CDR3 has 15 residues. Looked up from germline, CDR1 is MGHRA and CDR2 is YSYEKL. With 3 bases removed from V and 2 bases from J, the gap between germline ends came to 14 bases. The CDR3 here is CASSHDYRPTYEQYF. The CDR3 bases are TGCGCCAGCAGCCATGATTACAGGCCTACCTACGAGCAGTACTTC.

The V gene is TRBV28, the J gene TRBJ1-1; 7 bases map to TRBD1. This CDR3 has 13 amino acids. Germline loops: CDR1 MDHEN, CDR2 SYDVKM. The ends lost 6 bases at V and 1 base at J; junction bases unmatched: 2. CDR3 sequence: CASRGQPNTEAFF. The CDR3 DNA is TGTGCCAGCAGGGGACAGCCGAACACTGAAGCTTTCTTT. Together with reference TRBV28 and TRBJ1-1, the CDR3 gives the full variable domain: DVKVTQSSRYLVKRTGEKVFLECVQDMDHENMFWYRQDPGLGLRLIYFSYDVKMKEKGDIPEGYSVSREKKERFSLILESASTNQTSMYLCASRGQPNTEAFFGQGTRLTVV.

The CDR3 here is CASSLGQGNFNTEAFF. CDR3 bases: TGTGCCAGCAGCCTGGGACAGGGAAACTTTAACACTGAAGCTTTCTTT. The chain joins TRBV11-2 to TRBJ1-1; 9 nucleotides match TRBD1. Germline loops: CDR1 SGHAT, CDR2 FQNNGV. The ends lost 5 bases at V and 2 bases at J; junction bases unmatched: 9. The CDR3 has 16 residues.

This clone was seen only once. CDR3 protein: CASSGYSPGELFF. The CDR3 bases are TGTGCCAGCAGTGGTTACAGTCCCGGGGAGCTGTTTTTT. The chain is built from TRBV2 and TRBJ2-2; D ambiguous. Germline V CDR1 and CDR2: SNHLY, FYNNEI. The CDR3 sequence is 13 residues long. Deletions cut 4 bases from V and 6 bases from J, with 9 bases between.

This clone was found a few times. The chain couples TRBV7-3 to TRBJ2-3; the D is unclear. CDR1 SGHTA and CDR2 FQGTGA come from the germline V gene. V was clipped by 4 bases and J by 2 bases, with 13 bases between them. The CDR3 sequence is 15 residues long. CDR3 loop: CASSSGYSPTDTQYF. The CDR3 DNA is TGTGCCAGCAGCTCCGGGTATTCCCCCACAGATACGCAGTATTTT.

The chain employs TRBV7-2 and TRBJ2-5; TRBD1 agrees at 8 bases. V lost 4 bases, J lost 2 bases, and 3 bases stayed unmatched. The CDR3 has 14 residues. The germline V gene has CDR1 SGHTA and CDR2 FQGNSA. The CDR3 loop reads CASSSNRGQETQYF. The CDR3 DNA reads as TGTGCCAGCAGCTCGAACAGGGGGCAAGAGACCCAGTACTTC.

The rearrangement uses TRBV2 and TRBJ1-2; possibly TRBD1 for D (5 bases). The CDR3 is made up of 13 amino acids. Germline-derived CDR1 and CDR2 are SNHLY and FYNNEI. Trimming cost V 2 bases and J 4 bases, with 8 bases left between them. The CDR3 reads CASSEQGVYGYTF. DNA of the CDR3: TGTGCCAGCAGTGAACAGGGCGTCTATGGCTACACCTTC.

V usage is TRBV19 and J usage is TRBJ2-3; 9 nucleotides align to TRBD1. With V trimmed by 9 bases and J by 6 bases, 13 bases remained unmatched. CDR3 length: 15 amino acids. The germline V gene has CDR1 LNHDA and CDR2 SQIVND (reference sequence). CDR3: CASTKQGASFDTQYF. CDR3 bases: TGTGCCAGCACAAAACAGGGGGCCTCTTTTGATACGCAGTATTTT. Filled out from reference TRBV19 and TRBJ2-3, the complete variable domain reads DGGITQSPKYLFRKEGQNVTLSCEQNLNHDAMYWYRQDPGQGLRLIYYSQIVNDFQKGDIAEGYSVSREKKESFPLTVTSAQKNPTAFYLCASTKQGASFDTQYFGPGTRLTVL.